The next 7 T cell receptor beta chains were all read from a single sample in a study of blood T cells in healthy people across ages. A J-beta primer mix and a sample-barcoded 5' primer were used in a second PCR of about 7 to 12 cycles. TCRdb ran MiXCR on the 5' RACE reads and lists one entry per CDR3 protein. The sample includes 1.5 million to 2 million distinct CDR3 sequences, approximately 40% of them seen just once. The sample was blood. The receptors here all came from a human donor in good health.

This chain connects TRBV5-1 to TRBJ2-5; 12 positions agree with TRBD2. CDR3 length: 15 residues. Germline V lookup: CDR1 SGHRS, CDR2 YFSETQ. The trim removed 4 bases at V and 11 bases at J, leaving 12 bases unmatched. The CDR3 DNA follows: TGCGCCAGCAGCGGAGGAACGACTAGCGGGGGTGGGCAGTACTTC. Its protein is CASSGGTTSGGGQYF.

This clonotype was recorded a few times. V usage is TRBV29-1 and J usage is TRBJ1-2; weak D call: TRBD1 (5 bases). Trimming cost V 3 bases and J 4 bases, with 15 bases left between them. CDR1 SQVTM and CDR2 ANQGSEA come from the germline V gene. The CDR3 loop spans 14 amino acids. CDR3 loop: CSVERTVRVYGYTF. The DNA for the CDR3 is TGCAGCGTTGAGCGGACTGTCAGGGTCTATGGCTACACCTTC.

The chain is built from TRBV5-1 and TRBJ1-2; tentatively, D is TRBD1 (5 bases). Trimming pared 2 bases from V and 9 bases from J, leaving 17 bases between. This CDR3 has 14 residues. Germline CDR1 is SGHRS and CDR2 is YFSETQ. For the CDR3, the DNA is TGCGCCAGCAGCTTACTACCTAGTCAGGGTAGCTACACCTTC. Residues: CASSLLPSQGSYTF.

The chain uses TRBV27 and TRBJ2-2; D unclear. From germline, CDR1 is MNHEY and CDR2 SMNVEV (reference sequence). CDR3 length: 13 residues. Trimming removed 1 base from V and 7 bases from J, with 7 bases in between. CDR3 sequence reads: CASSLYDGGELFF. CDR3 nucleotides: TGTGCCAGCAGTTTATATGATGGCGGGGAGCTGTTTTTT.

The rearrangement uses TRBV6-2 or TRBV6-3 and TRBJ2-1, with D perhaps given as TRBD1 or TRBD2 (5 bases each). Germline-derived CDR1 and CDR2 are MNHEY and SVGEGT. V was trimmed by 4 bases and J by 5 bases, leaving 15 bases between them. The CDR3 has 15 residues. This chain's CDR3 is CASSCSRGPNNEQFF. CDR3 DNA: TGTGCCAGCAGTTGCTCGAGGGGACCCAACAATGAGCAGTTCTTC.

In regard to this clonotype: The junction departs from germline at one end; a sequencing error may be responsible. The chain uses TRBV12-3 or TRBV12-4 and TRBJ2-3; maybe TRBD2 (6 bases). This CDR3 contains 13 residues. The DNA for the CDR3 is TGTGCCAGCAGCCCGGACTATTCAGATGCGCAGTATTTT. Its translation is CASSPDYSDAQYF.

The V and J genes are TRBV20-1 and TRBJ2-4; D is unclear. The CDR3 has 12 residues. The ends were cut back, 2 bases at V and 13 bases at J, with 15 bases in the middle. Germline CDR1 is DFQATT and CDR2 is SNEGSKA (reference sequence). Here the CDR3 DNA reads TGCAGTGCTAGAAAGGAATACAATGAGCAGTACTTC. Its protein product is CSARKEYNEQYF.